This passage covers 10 T cell receptor beta chains from one sample sequenced in a study of cytomegalovirus exposure and HLA in healthy donors. The PCR employed 60 Vbeta primers together with 13 Jbeta primers. Repertoires were generated with immunoSEQ multiplex PCR, while TCRdb's copy carries only in-frame clones and drops some. The sample has 130,000 to 150,000 clones; around 77% are singletons. Sample: PBMCs. All receptors derive from a woman aged 50 to 60 in good health and CMV-seronegative.

V is TRBV18 and J is TRBJ2-2; TRBD2 agrees at 14 bases. Germline lookup yields CDR1 KGHSH and CDR2 LQKENI. The CDR3 is made up of 19 amino acids. The junction had 8 bases not matched to a gene; V was cut back by 4 bases and J by 1 base. CDR3 sequence: CASSQYGTSGGMNTGELFF. For the CDR3, the DNA is TGTGCCAGCTCACAATACGGGACTAGCGGGGGCATGAACACCGGGGAGCTGTTTTTT.

V is TRBV7-2 and J is TRBJ1-6; no firm D call. V gave up 3 bases and J gave up 7 bases, with 4 bases separating them. CDR1 is SGHTA, CDR2 FQGNSA, per germline. The CDR3 is made up of 12 amino acids. The CDR3 is CASSFRNSPLHF. CDR3 DNA: TGTGCCAGCAGCTTCCGGAATTCACCCCTCCACTTT.

The chain joins TRBV19 to TRBJ2-1; 8 bases agree with TRBD2. V was clipped by 10 bases and J by 2 bases; unmatched bases: 10. Germline-derived CDR1 and CDR2 are LNHDA and SQIVND (reference sequence). There are 15 residues in the CDR3. The CDR3 DNA sequence: TGTGCCACCTTCTCGGGGCGGGGGGCCTACAATGAGCAGTTCTTC. Its translation is CATFSGRGAYNEQFF.

V is TRBV5-1 and J is TRBJ2-3; 9 bases are a match to TRBD2. The CDR3 totals 15 residues. CDR1 is SGHRS and CDR2 is YFSETQ in the germline V gene. With 5 bases clipped from V and 2 bases from J, the junction kept 6 bases outside the gene matches. The CDR3 sequence is CASRLSGGNTDTQYF. The CDR3 DNA is TGCGCCAGCAGATTAAGCGGGGGGAACACAGATACGCAGTATTTT.

V gene TRBV5-4 combines with J gene TRBJ2-7, with 8 positions matching TRBD2. CDR1 is SGHNT, CDR2 YYREEE, per germline (reference sequence). The CDR3 has 15 amino acids. Trimming took 7 bases from V and 4 from J; bases not matched to a gene: 13. In nucleotides, the CDR3 is TGTGCCAGCCGGGGGGGAGGGGGGGATCAATACGAGCAGTACTTC. This codes for CASRGGGGDQYEQYF.

This chain joins TRBV7-9 and TRBJ1-2; 11 bases fit TRBD1. Germline assignment: CDR1 SEHNR and CDR2 FQNEAQ (reference sequence). V dropped 0 bases and J dropped 4; count of bases not matched to a gene: 4. The CDR3 covers 16 residues. The CDR3 loop is CASSLAGTGGTYGYTF. The DNA of the CDR3 is TGTGCCAGCAGCTTAGCCGGGACAGGGGGAACCTATGGCTACACCTTC.

The rearrangement links TRBV25-1 to TRBJ2-1, with 12 bases lining up with TRBD2. Trimming removed 3 bases from V and 11 bases from J; junction bases left unmatched: 11. Per the germline V gene, CDR1 is MGHDK and CDR2 is SYGVNS. The CDR3 contains 16 residues. CDR3 loop: CASSDRLAGVPGKQFF. The CDR3 DNA follows: TGTGCCAGCAGTGATCGACTAGCGGGGGTGCCCGGGAAGCAGTTCTTC.

V usage is TRBV11-2 and J usage is TRBJ1-1; TRBD1 agrees at 9 bases. Germline V gene lookup returns CDR1 SGHAT and CDR2 FQNNGV. Trimming cost V 0 bases and J 11 bases; bases outside gene matches: 10. This CDR3 comprises 15 residues. DNA of the CDR3: TGTGCCAGCAGCTTAGAGGCACAGGGGGCCGGTCCGGCTTTCTTT. Protein product: CASSLEAQGAGPAFF.

The chain couples TRBV6-5 to TRBJ1-6; 10 bases agree with TRBD1. CDR1 and CDR2 (germline): MNHEY, SVGAGI. The CDR3 has 16 amino acids. After removal of 2 bases from V and 9 bases from J, the junction contained 7 bases not matched to a gene. CDR3 region: CASSYGTGEMSSPLHF. The CDR3 DNA reads TGTGCCAGCAGTTACGGGACAGGGGAAATGAGTTCACCCCTCCACTTT.

The chain is built from TRBV13 and TRBJ2-5, with D possibly being TRBD1 (6 bases). The V end was cut by 4 bases, the J end by 5 bases, with 8 bases between. The CDR3 spans 12 residues. From germline, CDR1 is PRHDT and CDR2 FYEKMQ (reference sequence). The CDR3 here is CASSWGRETQYF. The CDR3 region has the DNA TGTGCCAGCAGCTGGGGGCGGGAGACCCAGTACTTC.